Each of the 9 T cell receptor beta chains below was sequenced from the same sample in a study of neoadjuvant anti-PD-1 for oral cavity cancer. Libraries were prepared by immunoSEQ multiplex PCR; TCRdb keeps only in-frame clonotypes and omits some of them. The sample has about 62,000 clones, more than 65% seen once; the top ten hold approximately 2.4%. This specimen consisted of PBMCs, obtained before nivolumab (anti-PD-1) treatment. These receptors were taken from a person aged 35-79 years with oral cavity squamous cell carcinoma.

This sequence joins TRBV5-1 and TRBJ2-7; 10 bases fit TRBD1. CDR3 length equals 16 residues. CDR1 is SGHRS and CDR2 is YFSETQ in the germline V gene. Trimming took 0 bases from V and 3 from J; bases not matched to a gene: 6. CDR3 sequence (DNA): TGCGCCAGCAGCTTGGCCGTCGGGACAGGGGACTACGAGCAGTACTTC. The encoded protein is CASSLAVGTGDYEQYF.

This chain links TRBV7-9 with TRBJ2-1; 8 nucleotides match TRBD2. Germline CDR1 is SEHNR and CDR2 is FQNEAQ (reference sequence). J gave up 6 bases and V 5 bases, and 9 bases lay outside the gene matches. The CDR3 loop spans 15 amino acids. The CDR3 coding sequence is TGTGCCAGCAGCATAAAGCGGGAGCCCGCCAATGAGCAGTTCTTC. The encoded protein is CASSIKREPANEQFF.

The chain couples TRBV30 to TRBJ2-5; no definite D call. CDR3 length: 11 residues. The V end was cut by 5 bases, the J end by 4 bases, with 8 bases between. Looked up from germline, CDR1 is GTSNPN and CDR2 is SVGIG (reference sequence). As DNA, the CDR3 is TGTGCCTGGGCCCAGAGAGAGACCCAGTACTTC. It yields the protein CAWAQRETQYF.

This clone counts as medium-sized (0.01 to 0.1%). V gene TRBV19 combines with J gene TRBJ2-2, with TRBD1 identical over 8 bases. V shed 7 bases, J shed 0 bases, and the junction held 10 bases outside the gene matches. This CDR3 region has 17 residues. Germline-derived CDR1 and CDR2 are LNHDA and SQIVND (reference sequence). CDR3 sequence reads: CASTFGTGPANTGELFF. In nucleotides, the CDR3 is TGTGCCAGTACCTTTGGGACAGGCCCAGCGAACACCGGGGAGCTGTTTTTT.

J is TRBJ1-5 and V is TRBV18; 7 positions agree with TRBD1. This CDR3 is built from 17 residues. J gave up 1 base and V 3 bases, and 9 bases lay outside the gene matches. Germline values: CDR1 KGHSH, CDR2 LQKENI. The CDR3 DNA sequence: TGTGCCAGCTCACCCGACACAGGGGTTGGCAGCAATCAGCCCCAGCATTTT. Residues: CASSPDTGVGSNQPQHF.

In this sample, this clone turned up a few times. The CDR3 sequence: CASTGTGLNEQFF. The DNA of the CDR3 is TGTGCCAGCACCGGGACGGGGCTCAATGAGCAGTTCTTC. The gene calls are TRBV6-1 and TRBJ2-1; possibly TRBD1 or TRBD2 for D (5 bases each). The CDR3 has 13 amino acids. Trimming took off 7 bases at V and 6 bases at J, with 13 bases between the two ends. Germline V gene lookup returns CDR1 MNHNS and CDR2 SASEGT.

This clone has just one count. V is TRBV25-1 and J is TRBJ1-1; no definite D call. CDR3 size: 11 residues. V lost 2 bases, J lost 11 bases, and 9 bases lay in between. Germline CDR1 is MGHDK and CDR2 is SYGVNS. CDR3 sequence (DNA): TGTGCCAGCAGTGAAAAAGGGTGGGCTTTCTTT. This codes for CASSEKGWAFF.

This clone has only a few counts. The chain joins TRBV2 to TRBJ1-5; the match to TRBD1 covers 7 bases. The CDR3 runs to 16 residues. V lost 7 bases and J lost 4; bases outside the gene matches: 13. Per the germline V gene, CDR1 is SNHLY and CDR2 is FYNNEI. This CDR3 is CASTQSPGQVNQPQHF. As DNA, the CDR3 is TGTGCCAGCACCCAATCCCCAGGACAGGTTAATCAGCCCCAGCATTTT.

The V and J genes are TRBV15 and TRBJ2-2; a weak D match, TRBD1 (7 bases). V was shortened by 5 bases and J by 0 bases, with 13 bases between the two germline ends. The CDR3 has 16 amino acids. Looked up from germline, CDR1 is LNHNV and CDR2 is YYDKDF (reference sequence). This chain's CDR3 is CATSPGGTANTGELFF. The CDR3 DNA reads as TGTGCCACCAGCCCCGGAGGGACAGCGAACACCGGGGAGCTGTTTTTT.